The T cell receptor beta chain described here comes from a study of T cells after posttransplantation cyclophosphamide. The table lists this clone with a count of one. With 0 bases clipped from V and 3 bases from J, the junction kept 3 bases outside the gene matches. The CDR3 runs to 15 residues. Per germline, CDR1 SGDLS and CDR2 YYNGEE. Generated by immunoSEQ multiplex PCR, the TCRdb table keeps only in-frame clones and is missing some. This sample has 8,900 or so clones, with roughly 98% found just once. Sequenced input: naive CD8+ T cells sorted from PBMCs. The receptor was derived from a middle-aged man in good health, CMV-negative, and a related stem cell transplant donor. This sequence joins TRBV9 and TRBJ2-3; 8 nucleotides line up with TRBD1. DNA of the CDR3: TGTGCCAGCAGCGTAGCCGGGACAGGAACAGATACGCAGTATTTT. Residues: CASSVAGTGTDTQYF.